This is a list of T cell receptor beta chains from one sample in a study of blood T cell repertoires in COVID-19. Libraries were prepared by immunoSEQ multiplex PCR; TCRdb keeps only in-frame clonotypes and omits some of them. The table records 85,000 to 100,000 clones, more than 65% of them present only once. Material for sequencing was peripheral blood. The receptors come from a woman over 75 with active or convalescent COVID-19. CDR3s include the opening cysteine and the closing phenylalanine or tryptophan. The D gene is left open where the match is weak. Where a row states a size, it is once, few, many or the class of an expanded clone; other rows omit it.

d_call	v_call	j_call	clone_size	cdr3_nt	cdr3_aa
TRBD2	TRBV7-6	TRBJ2-1	few	TGTGCCAGCAGCCCAGGGACTAGCGGGGTCGGGGAGCAGTTCTTC	CASSPGTSGVGEQFF
-	TRBV28	TRBJ2-7	-	TGTGCCAGCAGTTTCCACCCGAGAGGGAGGGGGATGTTTTACGAGCAGTACTTC	CASSFHPRGRGMFYEQYF
-	TRBV2	TRBJ1-1	-	TGTGCCAGCAGCGACAGTTTGATGAACACTGAAGCTTTCTTT	CASSDSLMNTEAFF
TRBD1	TRBV5-1	TRBJ2-2	-	TGCGCCAGCAGCTTGTTTACAGGGGCCAGCACCGGGGAGCTGTTTTTT	CASSLFTGASTGELFF
-	TRBV25-1	TRBJ2-1	-	TGTGCCGGGGGGGGCCAGCACAATGAGCAGTTCTTC	CAGGGQHNEQFF
-	TRBV19	TRBJ2-3	-	TGTGCCAGTAGTCGGTTAGCGGGCACAGATACGCAGTATTTT	CASSRLAGTDTQYF
-	TRBV27	TRBJ2-7	few	TGTGCCAGCAGTTCCCTCCTTACCGGGACTTTCTACGAGCAGTACTTC	CASSSLLTGTFYEQYF
-	TRBV9	TRBJ2-1	-	TGTGCCAGCAGCGTTGGACAGATCCTCAATGAGCAGTTCTTC	CASSVGQILNEQFF
-	TRBV6-1	TRBJ1-2	-	TGTGCCAGCAGTGAAGGCGGGGGGAGGAACTATGGCTACACCTTC	CASSEGGGRNYGYTF
-	TRBV28	TRBJ2-1	-	TGTGCCAGCAGTTTGGGGGGGCCCTACAATGAGCAGTTCTTC	CASSLGGPYNEQFF
TRBD2	TRBV7-3	TRBJ2-2	few	TGTGCCAGCAGCCAAGGACTAGCGGGAGGCCTAAACACCGGGGAGCTGTTTTTT	CASSQGLAGGLNTGELFF
-	TRBV5-5	TRBJ1-1	-	TGTGCCAGCAGCCAGCGTTTTGGGAACACTGAAGCTTTCTTT	CASSQRFGNTEAFF
TRBD1	TRBV9	TRBJ1-6	-	TGTGCCAGCAGCGTAGAGGGCGACAGGGTTTCACCCCTCCACTTT	CASSVEGDRVSPLHF
-	TRBV5-4	TRBJ1-1	-	TGTGCCAGCAGCGTGCACGGAGGCACTGAAGCTTTCTTT	CASSVHGGTEAFF
-	TRBV29-1	TRBJ1-1	few	TGCAGCGTTGGCGGGGCGAAGGGGATTTCTTTCTTT	CSVGGAKGISFF
TRBD2	TRBV18	TRBJ2-1	-	TGTGCCAGCTCACACGGGACTAGCGTGTACAATGAGCAGTTCTTC	CASSHGTSVYNEQFF
-	TRBV5-1	TRBJ2-7	-	TGTGCCAGCAGCGGAAGCAGCGGAAGAGCCTACGAGCAGTACTTC	CASSGSSGRAYEQYF
-	TRBV2	TRBJ2-5	-	TGTGCCAGCAGCGAAGAGACCCAGTACTTC	CASSEETQYF
TRBD1	TRBV7-2	TRBJ1-5	few	TGTGCCAGCAGCTTAGTTGGCCAGGGGGCAGGGCAGCCCCAGCATTTT	CASSLVGQGAGQPQHF
-	TRBV5-5	TRBJ2-1	-	TGTGCCAGCAGCTTCATGGCGGATACCTACAATGAGCAGTTCTTC	CASSFMADTYNEQFF
-	TRBV9	TRBJ1-2	-	TGTGCCAGCAGCCCCCACCGGGACTCCTATGGCTACACCTTC	CASSPHRDSYGYTF
-	TRBV5-6	TRBJ2-7	medium-sized	TGTGCCAGCAGCTTGGCCGAACAGGAGTACGAGCAGTACTTC	CASSLAEQEYEQYF
TRBD2	TRBV7-8	TRBJ2-5	-	TGTGCCAGCAGCTTAGGAGGGGCAGCGGGAATCGGGGCCCAGTACTTC	CASSLGGAAGIGAQYF
TRBD2	TRBV19	TRBJ2-7	few	TGTGCCAGTAGTAGCGGGAGGTTCGAGCAGTACTTC	CASSSGRFEQYF
TRBD1	TRBV2	TRBJ2-7	-	TGTGCCAGCAGGACAGGGATAGGGTACGAGCAGTACTTC	CASRTGIGYEQYF
TRBD2	TRBV9	TRBJ2-1	-	TGTGCCAGCAGCCCGATAGCGGGAGCCAGCTCCTACAATGAGCAGTTCTTC	CASSPIAGASSYNEQFF
TRBD2	TRBV9	TRBJ2-6	few	TGTGCCAGCAGCGGAGGAACCCTTGGGGGGGAAAATAGGGCCAACGTCCTGACTTTC	CASSGGTLGGENRANVLTF
-	TRBV28	TRBJ1-1	-	TGTGCCAGCAGTTTCCACTTCACGAACACTGAAGCTTTCTTT	CASSFHFTNTEAFF
TRBD2	TRBV7-9	TRBJ2-5	few	TGTGCCAGCAGCCGTTCGAGCGGGAGGGCCTCTGGGACCCAGTACTTC	CASSRSSGRASGTQYF
TRBD1	TRBV7-2	TRBJ1-2	few	TGTGCCAGCAGCTCGGGACAGGACTATGGCTACACCTTC	CASSSGQDYGYTF